This paragraph reports one T cell receptor (beta chain). The antigen it recognizes is unknown. Base-call qualities are not available, and no considerably larger clone is one nucleotide away. The germline V gene gives CDR1 as MNHNS and CDR2 as SASEGT. Spanning cysteine to phenylalanine, the CDR3 consists of 15 amino acids. This entry keeps only the CDR3 DNA: 45 bases, framed from base 1. The V end gives up 1 base and the J end 7 bases, leaving 6 bases in the junction not matched to a gene. This sample stems from a study of blood T cell repertoires in COVID-19 (dated by TCRdb to about 2020). For the wider study: The collaborator samples originated in the United States, Italy and Spain and spanned the acute and convalescent phases of COVID-19. The prospective study material was composed of cDNA or gDNA derived from T cells, B-cell-depleted T cells, or PBMCs. Deeply sampled blood TCRbeta repertoires from subjects exposed to, actively infected with, or recovered from COVID-19 were included in the dataset. The repertoires were made available in a free public database intended to serve as a resource for research on the immune response to SARS-CoV-2. The samples were drawn from the first 160 participants of the ongoing ImmuneRACE study and from under 1,500 subjects provided by 6 global collaborators. Nearly every sample came with metadata listing a de-identified subject ID, COVID-19 status, age in years and sex. Where HLA class I and class II types were available, the types were taken from metadata supplied by the sample provider, not from assay-based typing. Study-wide conclusions, independent of this receptor: The quantity of clinical and demographic metadata differed by source and by participant and was supplied without curation.

TCRbeta CDR3 regions were amplified from genomic DNA by means of the immunoSEQ Assay, a bias-controlled multiplex PCR. Processing in the source paper ran as follows. The number of nucleated cells in each sample was estimated by amplification of reference gene primers within the assay. Sequence reads were collapsed and filtered to measure the absolute abundance of every unique TCRbeta CDR3 rearrangement. For each sample, productive Simpson clonality was calculated as the square root of Simpson's diversity index over productive rearrangements. TCRdb obtained this table from immuneACCESS and retained in-frame rearrangements with V and J assigned. These tables miss some clones; where compared with another copy, unresolved V genes account for less than half of the shortfall, and the remainder is unexplained. V, J and clone size reflect that table, while D and trimming were determined from the DNA. Across this sample there are 200,000 to 250,000 clones, with around four fifths seen only once. Of the sample, roughly 10% is held by the ten largest clones.

One collaborating source in Seattle enrolled patients while the patients were actively infected and followed the patients over time throughout the course of disease. The collaborating institutions used their own protocols to collect whole blood in K2EDTA tubes. Collaborator samples were shipped for TCRbeta analysis as frozen whole blood, isolated PBMCs, or DNA extracted from either sample type. Specimen: peripheral blood. The clonotype originates from a woman of 80 years or more with COVID-19, enrolled during active disease. The chain is assembled from TRBV6-1 and TRBJ1-4; 7 junctional bases match TRBD1. The DNA reads as follows: TGTGCCAGCAGTGAAGGGGGGACAGTGGTTGAAAAACTGTTTTTT. Translated, it gives CASSEGGTVVEKLFF.